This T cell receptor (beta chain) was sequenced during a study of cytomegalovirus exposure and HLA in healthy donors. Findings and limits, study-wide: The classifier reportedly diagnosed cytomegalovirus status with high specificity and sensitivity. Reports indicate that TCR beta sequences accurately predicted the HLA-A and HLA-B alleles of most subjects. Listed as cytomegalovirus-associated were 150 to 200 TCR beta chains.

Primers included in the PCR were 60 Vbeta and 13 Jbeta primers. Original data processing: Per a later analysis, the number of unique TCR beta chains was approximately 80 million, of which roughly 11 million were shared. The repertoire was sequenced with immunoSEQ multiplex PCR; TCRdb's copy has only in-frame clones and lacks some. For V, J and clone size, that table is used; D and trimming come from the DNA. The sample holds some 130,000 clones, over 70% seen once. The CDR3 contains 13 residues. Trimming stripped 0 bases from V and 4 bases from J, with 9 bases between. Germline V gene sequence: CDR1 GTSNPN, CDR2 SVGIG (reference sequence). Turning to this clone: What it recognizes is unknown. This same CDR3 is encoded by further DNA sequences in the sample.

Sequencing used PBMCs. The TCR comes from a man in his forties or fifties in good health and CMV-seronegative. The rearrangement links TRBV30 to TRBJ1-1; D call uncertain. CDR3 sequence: CAWSVLGGTEAFF. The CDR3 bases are TGTGCCTGGAGTGTACTTGGCGGCACTGAAGCTTTCTTT.